Listed below are T cell receptor beta chains from one sample, sequenced in a study of memory CD4+ T cells and cytomegalovirus serostatus. Profiling relied on immunoSEQ multiplex PCR, and the TCRdb table lists in-frame clones only, not all of them. The sample includes fewer than 50,000 clones, 75% to 85% of them seen just once. Sequencing was carried out using memory CD4+ T cells from blood. The receptors originated from an adult in good health and CMV-seronegative. Each CDR3 is given with its conserved first and last residue. The D gene is left open where the match is weak. Clone size, where shown, is once, few, many, or a class for clones that have expanded.

j_gene | v_gene | abundance | d_gene | CDR3nt | CDR3aa
TRBJ2-5 | TRBV7-6 | once | TRBD2 | TGTGCCAGCAGCTTACTCCCCGCGGGAGGATTCCAAGAGACCCAGTACTTC | CASSLLPAGGFQETQYF
TRBJ1-4 | TRBV28 | NA | NA | TGTGCCAGCAGTTTAGGCAGTCTTAATGAAAAACTGTTTTTT | CASSLGSLNEKLFF
TRBJ2-7 | TRBV28 | NA | NA | TGTGCCAGCAGGGGGCAGGGTCACCCAAACTACGAGCAGTACTTC | CASRGQGHPNYEQYF
TRBJ2-1 | TRBV7-8 | once | NA | TGTGCCAGCCCCCCAAAAGGGGGGGAGCAGTTCTTC | CASPPKGGEQFF
TRBJ1-5 | TRBV7-2 | few | NA | TGTGCCAGCAGCCTATCTCCCTACAGGGTCCCCAATCAGCCCCAGCATTTT | CASSLSPYRVPNQPQHF
TRBJ2-7 | TRBV15 | NA | NA | TGTGCCACCAGCAGAGCGGGTCAGAACTACGAGCAGTACTTC | CATSRAGQNYEQYF
TRBJ1-2 | TRBV7-2 | NA | NA | TGTGCCAGCAGCTTAATGCGAGGGGATGGCTACACCTTC | CASSLMRGDGYTF
TRBJ2-7 | TRBV7-2 | NA | TRBD2 | TGTGCCAGCAGCTTAATTGGAACTAGCGGGAGCAACGAGCAGTACTTC | CASSLIGTSGSNEQYF
TRBJ2-4 | TRBV18 | NA | NA | TGTGCCAGCTCACCCCAGGGCGTAAGGGACATTCAGTACTTC | CASSPQGVRDIQYF
TRBJ1-2 | TRBV19 | NA | NA | TGTGCCAGTAGTACCCTATTTCTGGAGCCAGGCAACTATGGCTACACCTTC | CASSTLFLEPGNYGYTF
TRBJ2-7 | TRBV6-1 | once | TRBD2 | TGTGCCAGCAGTGAATCCCGGACTAGCGGGAGCAGATGGTACGAGCAGTACTTC | CASSESRTSGSRWYEQYF
TRBJ1-5 | TRBV6-5 | NA | NA | TGTGCCACCACCCTCGGTACCCCAAGCAATCAGCCCCAGCATTTT | CATTLGTPSNQPQHF
TRBJ1-1 | TRBV5-6 | NA | NA | TGTGCCAGCAGCTCCCCGTATGAAGCTTTCTTT | CASSSPYEAFF
TRBJ2-1 | TRBV9 | NA | TRBD2 | TGTGCCAGCAGCGTAGCTAGCGGGTACGCCAATGAGCAGTTCTTC | CASSVASGYANEQFF
TRBJ2-7 | TRBV18 | NA | NA | TGTGCCAGCTCACCTAGTTGGACAGGGACTAACGAGCAGTACTTC | CASSPSWTGTNEQYF
TRBJ1-1 | TRBV28 | NA | TRBD1 | TGTGCCAGCAGACGACAGGGCCCTAACACTGAAGCTTTCTTT | CASRRQGPNTEAFF
TRBJ2-7 | TRBV7-2 | few | NA | TGTGCCAGCAGCGAAAACTACGAGCAGTACTTC | CASSENYEQYF
TRBJ1-2 | TRBV28 | NA | NA | TGTGCCAGCAGTTCCCGGGGAGGGGGAAGGCCAAACTATGGCTACACCTTC | CASSSRGGGRPNYGYTF
TRBJ1-2 | TRBV28 | NA | TRBD1 | TGTGCCAGCACTGACAGGGTCTATGGCTACACCTTC | CASTDRVYGYTF
TRBJ2-3 | TRBV7-2 | NA | NA | TGTGCCAGCAGCTTAGACGCAGCTAGCACAGATACGCAGTATTTT | CASSLDAASTDTQYF
TRBJ1-6 | TRBV4-1 | NA | NA | TGCGCCAGCAGCCAAAATTGGCCCCCTACAGGGAAATCACCCCTCCACTTT | CASSQNWPPTGKSPLHF
TRBJ2-7 | TRBV2 | NA | TRBD1 | TGTGCCAGCAGCCAACAGGGGGCATCGGGCGAGCAGTACTTC | CASSQQGASGEQYF
TRBJ2-7 | TRBV11-2 | once | NA | TGTGCCAGCAGCTTAAGGGGAGGGACAGGTTCCTACGAGCAGTACTTC | CASSLRGGTGSYEQYF
TRBJ1-1 | TRBV10-2 | NA | NA | TGCGCCAGCAGCGGGGGGCGCGGTAGAGAAGCTTTCTTT | CASSGGRGREAFF
TRBJ2-2 | TRBV4-3 | NA | NA | TGCGCCAGCAGCCAAGACGGGCAGATGAACACCGGGGAGCTGTTTTTT | CASSQDGQMNTGELFF
TRBJ2-5 | TRBV10-3 | NA | NA | TGTGCCATCAGTGCTTTTCAAGAGACCCAGTACTTC | CAISAFQETQYF
TRBJ1-5 | TRBV19 | NA | NA | TGTGCCAGTAGTCGAAAGAGCGGACAGTTATATAGCAATCAGCCCCAGCATTTT | CASSRKSGQLYSNQPQHF
TRBJ1-5 | TRBV30 | NA | NA | TGTGCCTGGGCGGGTGCTTGGAGCAATCAGCCCCAGCATTTT | CAWAGAWSNQPQHF
TRBJ2-5 | TRBV15 | NA | NA | TGTGCCACCAGCAGAGGGGACACCCGACAAGAGACCCAGTACTTC | CATSRGDTRQETQYF
TRBJ1-5 | TRBV7-6 | few | TRBD1 | TGTGCCAGCAGCCCCACGTCGGGACAGATCGGACAGCCCCAGCATTTT | CASSPTSGQIGQPQHF
TRBJ2-7 | TRBV18 | NA | TRBD2 | TGTGCCAGCTCCCGGGGGGGACACGGGACGTACGAGCAGTACTTC | CASSRGGHGTYEQYF
TRBJ2-7 | TRBV7-8 | NA | NA | TGTGCCAGCAGCCAGGGGGGACTCGCCTACGAGCAGTACTTC | CASSQGGLAYEQYF
TRBJ1-1 | TRBV28 | NA | NA | TGTGCCAGCACGCGGAGCCTGAACACTGAAGCTTTCTTT | CASTRSLNTEAFF
TRBJ2-7 | TRBV10-3 | few | NA | TGTGCCATCAGTGCTGCAGGAACTGAGGACCCGCTCTCCTACGAGCAGTACTTC | CAISAAGTEDPLSYEQYF
TRBJ1-1 | TRBV7-8 | NA | NA | TGTGCCAGCAGCTTAGATCCGGGGGATACTGAAGCTTTCTTT | CASSLDPGDTEAFF
TRBJ2-2 | TRBV10-1 | NA | TRBD1 | TGCGCCAGCAGAGACAGGGGGTCAGGCACCGGGGAGCTGTTTTTT | CASRDRGSGTGELFF
TRBJ2-5 | TRBV5-1 | NA | TRBD2 | TGCGCCAGCAGCTTGCTGACTAGCGGGACGGAGACCCAGTACTTC | CASSLLTSGTETQYF
TRBJ1-1 | TRBV5-1 | NA | NA | TGCGCCAGCAGCTTGGCCGGCGGTGTGAACACTGAAGCTTTCTTT | CASSLAGGVNTEAFF
TRBJ1-5 | TRBV5-8 | NA | NA | TGTGCCAGCAGCTTGGGGGGGAGCTCCCAGCATTTT | CASSLGGSSQHF